The 17 T cell receptor beta chains listed next were all sequenced from one sample in a study of regulatory T cells in long-lasting Graves disease. Libraries of TCR beta came from iRepertoire HTBI primers plus Arm-PCR of CDR3 regions. MiXCR, run by TCRdb on the multiplex PCR reads, gives a single entry per CDR3 protein. The repertoire consists of some 420,000 distinct CDR3 sequences, with approximately 23% occurring once and the leading ten covering less than 15%. Time point specified: persistent/refractory GD, antithyroid drugs over 5 years with positive TRAb. The TCR library was made from RNA extracted from PBMCs. The material was peripheral blood mononuclear cells (PBMCs), obtained when the disease was refractory, from a patient treated with antithyroid drugs. Source of these receptors: a female donor with Graves disease.

V is TRBV7-2 and J is TRBJ2-3; 7 nucleotides agree with TRBD1. The length of the CDR3 is 15 residues. V lost 5 bases and J lost 3; bases outside the gene matches: 8. CDR1 is SGHTA and CDR2 is FQGNSA in the germline V gene. This chain's CDR3 is CASSRQDRSTDTQYF. The CDR3 nucleotides are TGTGCCAGCAGCCGACAGGACAGGTCGACAGATACGCAGTATTTT.

CDR3 coding DNA: TGTGCCAGCAGTGAAGGAACTTATAGCAATCAGCCCCAGCATTTT. It encodes CASSEGTYSNQPQHF. V is TRBV6-1 and J is TRBJ1-5; D remains unclear. Germline assignment: CDR1 MNHNS and CDR2 SASEGT. This CDR3 is 15 amino acids long. The ends were cut back, 1 base at V and 0 bases at J, with 7 bases in the middle.

This clonotype was observed a few times. The CDR3 reads CASSTTGQGPDTQYF. The CDR3 DNA reads TGTGCCAGCAGCACCACAGGACAGGGTCCAGATACGCAGTATTTT. This chain connects TRBV11-2 to TRBJ2-3, with 8 nucleotides matching TRBD1. The V gene end was trimmed by 5 bases and the J gene end by 4 bases; junction bases not matched to a gene: 8. The CDR3 covers 15 residues. CDR1 and CDR2 (germline): SGHAT, FQNNGV.

This clonotype was observed many times. This CDR3 is CASSEASGESNQPQHF. The CDR3, as DNA: TGTGCCAGCAGTGAAGCATCCGGGGAAAGCAATCAGCCCCAGCATTTT. The chain is built from TRBV2 and TRBJ1-5; D gene uncertain. Trimming took off 0 bases at V and 1 base at J, with 10 bases between the two ends. Germline V gene sequence: CDR1 SNHLY, CDR2 FYNNEI. The CDR3 extends over 16 amino acids.

This clonotype occurred a few times. As DNA, the CDR3 is TGCGCCAGCAGCCAGGGACGGATCACTAATGAAAAACTGTTTTTT. Amino acid sequence: CASSQGRITNEKLFF. The chain combines TRBV4-1 with TRBJ1-4; weak D call: TRBD1 (5 bases). CDR3 size: 15 residues. CDR1 is MGHRA, CDR2 YSYEKL, per germline. Trimming removed 3 bases at V and 2 bases at J, with 10 bases between.

There are many counts of this clonotype. The chain has TRBV12-3 or TRBV12-4 and TRBJ1-1, with a possible D match to TRBD1 (5 bases). This CDR3 spans 12 amino acids. V was shortened by 5 bases and J by 5 bases, with 9 bases between the two germline ends. The CDR3: CASSRAGTEAFF. DNA for the CDR3: TGTGCCAGCAGTAGAGCAGGGACTGAAGCTTTCTTT.

This clonotype was picked up a small number of times. The chain has TRBV2 and TRBJ2-2; D gene ambiguous. Trimming cost V 4 bases and J 5 bases, with 11 bases left between them. Germline lookup yields CDR1 SNHLY and CDR2 FYNNEI. The CDR3 sequence is 14 residues long. CDR3 region: CASSGPLNTGELFF. CDR3 DNA sequence: TGTGCCAGCAGTGGCCCCTTGAATACCGGGGAGCTGTTTTTT.

The chain couples TRBV28 to TRBJ1-5, with D uncertain. The V and J ends lost 6 bases and 0 bases respectively, with 12 bases between them. The CDR3 runs 15 residues. Germline V gives CDR1 MDHEN, CDR2 SYDVKM. This CDR3 is CASSPAGYSNQPQHF. The CDR3 DNA is TGTGCCAGCAGCCCGGCCGGATATAGCAATCAGCCCCAGCATTTT.

This clonotype was detected many times. J is TRBJ1-2 and V is TRBV2; the D gene is possibly TRBD1 (6 bases). The CDR3 sequence is 15 residues long. Germline V CDR1 and CDR2: SNHLY, FYNNEI. The germline V and J ends were trimmed by 2 bases and 3 bases, with 13 bases remaining between them. CDR3 region: CASSERRGADYGYTF. As DNA, the CDR3 is TGTGCCAGCAGTGAAAGGCGGGGGGCGGACTATGGCTACACCTTC.

At least ten counts were recorded for this clonotype. One end of the junction varies from germline; a read error may be responsible. This chain joins TRBV5-1 and TRBJ2-5; TRBD2 aligns across 11 bases. The germline V gene encodes CDR1 SGHRS and CDR2 YFSETQ. This CDR3 contains 15 residues. Here the CDR3 reads CASSFATSGVETQYF. Written as DNA, the CDR3 is TGTGCCAGCAGCTTCGCGACTAGCGGGGTTGAGACCCAGTACTTC.

This clonotype was picked up a small number of times. This sequence joins TRBV3-1 and TRBJ1-5; no clear D gene. The CDR3 length is 15 residues. From germline, CDR1 is LGHDT and CDR2 YNNKEL (reference sequence). V shed 0 bases and J shed 6 bases, with 12 bases lying between them. This CDR3 reads CASSQDFTDLQPQHF. The CDR3 DNA reads TGTGCCAGCAGCCAAGATTTCACGGATCTTCAGCCCCAGCATTTT.

This clonotype was recorded a few times. The rearrangement links TRBV7-9 to TRBJ2-7, with D uncertain. The germline CDR1 and CDR2 sequences are SEHNR and FQNEAQ (reference sequence). This CDR3 comprises 18 residues. Trimming left V 5 bases short and J 7 bases short, with 30 bases between. CDR3 protein: CASSHGDFSAGVAQEQYF. The CDR3 DNA follows: TGTGCCAGCAGCCATGGGGATTTTTCGGCAGGCGTGGCGCAAGAGCAGTACTTC.

The gene calls are TRBV7-6 and TRBJ2-2, with D possibly being TRBD2 (7 bases). Germline values: CDR1 SGHVS, CDR2 FNYEAQ. This CDR3 contains 16 residues. Trimming left V 5 bases short and J 0 bases short, with 13 bases between. CDR3 in amino acids: CASSGGGPSNTGELFF. The CDR3 DNA sequence: TGTGCCAGCAGCGGGGGGGGCCCTTCGAACACCGGGGAGCTGTTTTTT.

This clonotype was seen repeatedly, ten times or more. This rearrangement joins TRBV2 to TRBJ1-6; D is possibly TRBD1 (5 bases). The V end lost 6 bases, the J end lost 14 bases, and 20 bases lay between the germline ends. This CDR3 has 14 amino acids. Germline CDR1 SNHLY, CDR2 FYNNEI. The CDR3 nucleotides read TGTGCCAGCAGAACGGGGAGGGGAGGTTCGTCCCTCCACTTT. Its protein product is CASRTGRGGSSLHF.

This clonotype was picked up many times. The V call is TRBV28, the J call TRBJ1-1; no clear D. Germline V gives CDR1 MDHEN, CDR2 SYDVKM. This CDR3 comprises 14 residues. With 6 bases removed from V and 4 bases from J, the gap between germline ends came to 15 bases. The CDR3 sequence is CASSPEELGTEAFF. CDR3 in DNA: TGTGCCAGCAGCCCTGAGGAGTTGGGCACTGAAGCTTTCTTT. Using reference TRBV28 and TRBJ1-1 for the parts outside the CDR3, the full variable domain is DVKVTQSSRYLVKRTGEKVFLECVQDMDHENMFWYRQDPGLGLRLIYFSYDVKMKEKGDIPEGYSVSREKKERFSLILESASTNQTSMYLCASSPEELGTEAFFGQGTRLTVV.

The gene calls are TRBV27 and TRBJ2-5, with D unclear. TRBJ2-1 explains the end of the DNA better; the J call may be wrong. Germline V gene sequence: CDR1 MNHEY, CDR2 SMNVEV (reference sequence). This CDR3 is 14 amino acids long. CDR3 sequence: CASSLLSDRNEQFF. CDR3 nucleotide sequence: TGTGCCAGCAGTTTATTAAGTGATCGCAATGAGCAGTTCTTC.

The rearrangement uses TRBV15 and TRBJ1-1; TRBD1 is a possible D gene (5 bases). V was cut by 5 bases and J by 13 bases, with 23 bases left in between. The CDR3 is 14 residues long. Germline CDR1 LNHNV, CDR2 YYDKDF (reference sequence). CDR3 in amino acids: CATSGPQGARVSFF. The CDR3 DNA reads as TGTGCCACCAGCGGACCGCAAGGGGCTCGAGTTAGTTTCTTT.